A single sample is the source of the 26 T cell receptor beta chains below, sequenced in a study of human T cells and chemical hapten exposure. TCRdb reprocessed the RACE reads via MiXCR and lists one record per CDR3 protein. Of approximately 100,000 distinct CDR3 sequences listed, 10% to 15% are singletons. Time point denoted: pre-sensitization, week 0. Regarding treatment: therapeutic diphenylcyclopropenone sensitization with weekly scalp DPC. This material consisted of whole blood, taken in connection with sensitization to the hapten diphenylcyclopropenone (DPC). These receptor sequences come from a woman between 45 and 60 years old with alopecia areata. Some clones in this sample may be carry-over from other donors' samples.

V gene TRBV7-6 combines with J gene TRBJ2-2; tentative D call: TRBD1 (6 bases). The CDR3 totals 15 residues. CDR1 and CDR2 (germline): SGHVS, FNYEAQ. The V and J ends lost 4 bases and 4 bases respectively, with 13 bases between them. CDR3 sequence reads: CASSSRGRGTGELFF. The CDR3 coding sequence is TGTGCCAGCAGCTCCCGCGGCAGGGGCACCGGGGAGCTGTTTTTT. The variable domain in full, completed from reference TRBV7-6 and TRBJ2-2, reads GAGVSQSPRYKVTKRGQDVALRCDPISGHVSLYWYRQALGQGPEFLTYFNYEAQQDKSGLPNDRFSAERPEGSISTLTIQRTEQRDSAMYRCASSSRGRGTGELFFGEGSRLTVL.

There are many counts of this clonotype. The CDR3 loop is CASSERGGQKGQPQHF. The CDR3 DNA reads as TGTGCCAGCAGTGAAAGGGGAGGACAGAAGGGTCAGCCCCAGCATTTT. The chain links TRBV2 to TRBJ1-5; a weak D match, TRBD1 (6 bases). V lost 2 bases, J lost 6 bases, and 17 bases lay in between. The CDR3 is 16 amino acids. Germline-derived CDR1 and CDR2 are SNHLY and FYNNEI.

A few counts support this clonotype. V gene TRBV20-1 combines with J gene TRBJ2-1, with D tentatively TRBD1 (6 bases). Trimming shortened V by 2 bases and J by 0 bases, and 14 bases separated the two germline ends. In germline, CDR1 is DFQATT, CDR2 SNEGSKA (reference sequence). The CDR3 length is 16 residues. The CDR3 bases are TGCAGTGCTAGACTGGTGGACAGCCGCTCCTACAATGAGCAGTTCTTC. It translates to CSARLVDSRSYNEQFF.

In its sample, this clonotype was seen a few times. The genes are TRBV28 and TRBJ1-2; a weak D match, TRBD1 (5 bases). Trimming cost V 4 bases and J 4 bases, with 22 bases left between them. CDR3 length: 17 residues. Germline V lookup: CDR1 MDHEN, CDR2 SYDVKM. CDR3 bases: TGTGCCAGCAGTTCATCTACCCGACGCGGGGCCAGCTATGGCTACACCTTC. It is translated as CASSSSTRRGASYGYTF.

This clonotype came up a few times. The rearrangement joins TRBV28 to TRBJ2-1; the D is unclear. V shed 7 bases and J shed 2 bases, with 9 bases lying between them. Germline lookup yields CDR1 MDHEN and CDR2 SYDVKM. This CDR3 is built from 13 residues. The CDR3: CASMQLPYNEQFF. CDR3 DNA sequence: TGTGCCAGCATGCAGTTACCCTACAATGAGCAGTTCTTC.

Points on this clonotype: This sequence may be a read error, since a much larger clone differs from it by one base. The J gene is TRBJ2-5, the V gene TRBV7-9; D is possibly TRBD1 (6 bases). The germline gives CDR1 SEHNR, CDR2 FQNEAQ (reference sequence). The CDR3 has 16 residues. CDR3 loop: CASSTERDTPEETQHF. The DNA of the CDR3 is TGTGCCAGCAGCACCGAGAGGGACACCCCCGAAGAGACCCAGCACTTC. Full variable domain (missing parts from reference TRBV7-9 and TRBJ2-5): DTGVSQNPRHKITKRGQNVTFRCDPISEHNRLYWYRQTLGQGPEFLTYFQNEAQLEKSRLLSDRFSAERPKGSFSTLEIQRTEQGDSAMYLCASSTERDTPEETQHFGPGTRLLVL.

The V and J genes are TRBV25-1 and TRBJ2-7; perhaps TRBD2 as D (5 bases). This CDR3 is 12 amino acids long. Germline-derived CDR1 and CDR2 are MGHDK and SYGVNS. The V end lost 4 bases, the J end lost 3 bases, and 7 bases lay between the germline ends. The CDR3 region has the DNA TGTGCCAGCAGTGTTGACTACTACGAGCAGTACTTC. Protein: CASSVDYYEQYF.

The CDR3 here is CASSYSGDPYF. In nucleotides, the CDR3 is TGTGCCAGCAGTTACTCAGGGGACCCGTACTTC. This chain uses TRBV6-2 or TRBV6-3 with TRBJ2-7; possibly TRBD1 or TRBD2 for D (5 bases each). This CDR3 comprises 11 residues. Trimming shortened V by 0 bases and J by 12 bases, and 9 bases separated the two germline ends. CDR1 MNHEY and CDR2 SVGEGT come from the germline V gene.

The chain carries TRBV28 and TRBJ1-5; no clear D gene. CDR3 length equals 17 residues. The germline V gene has CDR1 MDHEN and CDR2 SYDVKM. Trimming cost V 3 bases and J 7 bases, with 22 bases left between them. CDR3 loop: CASSFGRGVVSPQPQHF. The DNA for the CDR3 is TGTGCCAGCAGTTTCGGTCGCGGGGTTGTTTCCCCCCAGCCCCAGCATTTT.

A note on this clonotype: One junction end does not reproduce the germline sequence, and a read error may be involved. This chain joins TRBV18 and TRBJ1-5, with TRBD1 matching 8 bases. CDR1 and CDR2 from the germline V gene are KGHSH and LQKENI. The CDR3 runs to 15 residues. The CDR3 bases are TGTGTCAGCTCACCCCCGGACAGGGCGAGGCAGCCCCAGCATTTT. Translated, it gives CVSSPPDRARQPQHF.

This sequence joins TRBV4-2 and TRBJ2-7; 10 nucleotides align to TRBD2. Germline-derived CDR1 and CDR2 are LGHNA and YNFKEQ. After removal of 0 bases from V and 6 bases from J, the junction contained 17 bases not matched to a gene. The CDR3 sequence is 19 residues long. In DNA, the CDR3 is TGTGCCAGCAGCCAAGATACGGCGTGGCTAGCGGGAGCAGTAGGCGAGCAGTACTTC. Protein product: CASSQDTAWLAGAVGEQYF.

This sequence joins TRBV27 and TRBJ1-6; D is possibly TRBD1 (5 bases). The germline V gene has CDR1 MNHEY and CDR2 SMNVEV (reference sequence). V lost 5 bases and J lost 6, with 14 bases in between. The CDR3 is 15 residues long. DNA of the CDR3: TGTGCCAGCAGTACCGAGCAGGGTCTTAATTCACCCCTCCACTTT. Amino acids: CASSTEQGLNSPLHF.

A few counts support this clonotype. The V and J genes are TRBV7-2 and TRBJ1-1; possibly TRBD1 for D (5 bases). The ends were cut back, 0 bases at V and 7 bases at J, with 9 bases in the middle. Looked up from germline, CDR1 is SGHTA and CDR2 is FQGNSA. The CDR3 runs to 13 residues. Here the CDR3 reads CASSLAERGEAFF. The CDR3 DNA reads TGTGCCAGCAGCTTAGCGGAAAGGGGTGAAGCTTTCTTT.

At least ten counts were recorded for this clonotype. The chain links TRBV11-1 to TRBJ2-5; the match to TRBD2 covers 8 bases. This CDR3 has 16 residues. V was pared by 1 base and J by 2 bases, with 6 bases of the junction left unmatched. Germline assignment: CDR1 SGHAT and CDR2 FQDESV (reference sequence). The DNA of the CDR3 is TGTGCCAGCAGCTTAGGACGCGTAGCGGGGCAAGAGACCCAGTACTTC. This codes for CASSLGRVAGQETQYF.

This clonotype was detected a few times. The CDR3 loop is CASSEDRAEAFF. The DNA of the CDR3 is TGTGCCAGCTCAGAGGACAGAGCTGAAGCTTTCTTT. The chain couples TRBV18 to TRBJ1-1; tentative D call: TRBD1 (6 bases). In germline, CDR1 is KGHSH, CDR2 LQKENI. V lost 5 bases, J lost 6 bases, and 10 bases lay in between. The length of the CDR3 is 12 residues. Using reference TRBV18 and TRBJ1-1 for the parts outside the CDR3, the full variable domain is NAGVMQNPRHLVRRRGQEARLRCSPMKGHSHVYWYRQLPEEGLKFMVYLQKENIIDESGMPKERFSAEFPKEGPSILRIQQVVRGDSAAYFCASSEDRAEAFFGQGTRLTVV.

The V gene is TRBV28, the J gene TRBJ1-2; D is unclear. Germline V CDR1 and CDR2: MDHEN, SYDVKM. V gave up 7 bases and J gave up 2 bases, with 8 bases separating them. The CDR3 length is 12 residues. CDR3 nucleotide sequence: TGTGCCAGCACCTGGTCCAACTATGGCTACACCTTC. Protein: CASTWSNYGYTF.

J is TRBJ1-5 and V is TRBV5-1; 7 bases agree with TRBD1. This CDR3 has 15 residues. Losses at the gene ends were 2 bases for V and 7 bases for J; bases not matched to a gene: 9. CDR1 and CDR2 (germline): SGHRS, YFSETQ. CDR3: CASSLSGGVEQPQHF. The CDR3 coding sequence is TGCGCCAGCAGCTTATCAGGGGGGGTAGAACAGCCCCAGCATTTT.

V gene TRBV4-3 combines with J gene TRBJ2-5; 7 bases align to TRBD2. The germline CDR1 and CDR2 sequences are LGHNA and YSLEER. This CDR3 spans 15 amino acids. V lost 1 base to trimming and J lost 4 bases; unmatched junction nucleotides: 6. CDR3: CASSQGQGGRETQYF. The CDR3 DNA reads TGCGCCAGCAGCCAAGGCCAGGGAGGGAGAGAGACCCAGTACTTC.

The V gene is TRBV7-2, the J gene TRBJ1-1; maybe TRBD1 (6 bases). CDR1 SGHTA and CDR2 FQGNSA come from the germline V gene. Trimming took off 3 bases at V and 0 bases at J, with 17 bases between the two ends. This CDR3 comprises 17 residues. CDR3 in DNA: TGTGCCAGCAGCTTGACGTGGGGGCGGGAAATGAACACTGAAGCTTTCTTT. Translated, it gives CASSLTWGREMNTEAFF.

The table lists this clonotype with a few counts. The CDR3 bases are TGCAGCGTCCAACCCCTCCAAGAGACCCAGTACTTC. As protein: CSVQPLQETQYF. This chain connects TRBV29-1 to TRBJ2-5; D gene ambiguous. The CDR3 runs 12 residues. V lost 6 bases and J 1 base, leaving 9 bases between the germline ends. Germline loops: CDR1 SQVTM, CDR2 ANQGSEA.

This clonotype was picked up a small number of times. The V and J genes are TRBV28 and TRBJ1-5, with D possibly TRBD1 on 6 matching bases. V lost 11 bases and J lost 3, with 17 bases in between. CDR1 is MDHEN and CDR2 is SYDVKM in the germline V gene. This CDR3 is built from 14 residues. CDR3 nucleotides: TGTGCCGTAGAGCCGGGGGCTAACAATCAGCCCCAGCATTTT. It encodes CAVEPGANNQPQHF. Full variable domain (missing parts from reference TRBV28 and TRBJ1-5): DVKVTQSSRYLVKRTGEKVFLECVQDMDHENMFWYRQDPGLGLRLIYFSYDVKMKEKGDIPEGYSVSREKKERFSLILESASTNQTSMYLCAVEPGANNQPQHFGDGTRLSIL.

Only a few counts were recorded for this clonotype. The CDR3 loop reads CASARGGPNLDTQYF. The CDR3 bases are TGCGCCAGCGCCCGGGGGGGCCCCAATTTGGATACGCAGTATTTT. The chain links TRBV4-3 to TRBJ2-3; the match to TRBD2 covers 8 bases. The germline CDR1 and CDR2 sequences are LGHNA and YSLEER. Trimming at V came to 8 bases and at J to 6 bases, leaving 13 bases not matched to a gene. The CDR3 is 15 amino acids.

The chain employs TRBV6-5 and TRBJ2-7; weak D call: TRBD1 (5 bases). Trimming cost V 2 bases and J 2 bases, with 22 bases left between them. Germline CDR1 and CDR2: MNHEY and SVGAGI. This CDR3 has 18 residues. For the CDR3, the DNA is TGTGCCAGCAGTTACCAGCAGGGTCGGTCTGCACCCGCCTACGAGCAGTACTTC. Translated: CASSYQQGRSAPAYEQYF.

CDR3 region: CASRPTLSDTQYF. The CDR3 DNA reads as TGTGCCAGCAGGCCGACTTTGTCAGATACGCAGTATTTT. The chain carries TRBV6-5 and TRBJ2-3; D call uncertain. This CDR3 contains 13 residues. Germline V gene lookup returns CDR1 MNHEY and CDR2 SVGAGI. V was pared by 6 bases and J by 4 bases, with 11 bases between.

Worth noting for this clonotype: One end of the junction fails to match germline, which may point to a read error. The gene calls are TRBV10-3 and TRBJ2-7, with 9 bases aligning to TRBD1. Per the germline V gene, CDR1 is ENHRY and CDR2 is SYGVKD. The CDR3 totals 16 residues. The CDR3 reads CAISDPPGTGPYERYF. In DNA, the CDR3 is TGTGCCATCAGTGACCCACCCGGGACAGGGCCCTACGAGCGGTACTTC.

This clonotype was detected a few times. V gene TRBV12-3 or TRBV12-4 combines with J gene TRBJ2-1, with 12 bases lining up with TRBD2. The length of the CDR3 is 15 residues. The junction had 8 bases not matched to a gene; V was cut back by 6 bases and J by 8 bases. CDR3 loop: CASRLTSGSFDEQFF. CDR3 DNA sequence: TGTGCCAGCAGGCTGACTAGCGGGAGTTTCGATGAGCAGTTCTTC.